The source of this T cell receptor (beta chain) is a study of blood T cells in healthy people across ages. Overall study results and limits: Observed TCR beta diversity per million T cells went down as age went up. This fall followed a roughly linear course with age.

The length of the CDR3 is 15 residues. Trimming took 1 base from V and 4 from J, leaving 11 bases between them. Germline V gene sequence: CDR1 SGHTA, CDR2 FQGNSA. A second PCR of roughly 7 to 11 cycles used a sample-barcoded 5' primer and a J-beta primer mix. A tag from a template-switch adaptor with 12 random nucleotides marked each cDNA molecule. TCRdb used MiXCR to reprocess the 5' RACE reads, holding one entry per CDR3 protein. The profile shows 730,000 or so distinct CDR3 sequences, 40% to 45% of them singletons. Turning to this clonotype: As yet, its antigen is unknown.

V and J are TRBV7-2 and TRBJ2-1; the D is unclear. Sequenced input: blood. This receptor was identified in an elderly man in good health. The CDR3 region is CASSLESPLYNEQFF. For the CDR3, the DNA is TGTGCCAGCAGCTTAGAGTCTCCACTTTACAATGAGCAGTTCTTC.